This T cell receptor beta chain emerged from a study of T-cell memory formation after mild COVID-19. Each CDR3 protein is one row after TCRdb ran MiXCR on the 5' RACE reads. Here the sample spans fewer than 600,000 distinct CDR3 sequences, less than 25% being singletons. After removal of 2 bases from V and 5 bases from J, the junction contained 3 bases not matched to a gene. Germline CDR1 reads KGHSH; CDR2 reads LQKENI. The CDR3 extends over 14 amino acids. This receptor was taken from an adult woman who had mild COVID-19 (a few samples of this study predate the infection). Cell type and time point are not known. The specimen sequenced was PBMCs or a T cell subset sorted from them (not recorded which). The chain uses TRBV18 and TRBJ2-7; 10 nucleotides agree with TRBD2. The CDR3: CASSPASGSDEQYF. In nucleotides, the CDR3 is TGTGCCAGCTCACCAGCTAGCGGGAGTGACGAGCAGTACTTC.